Below, 13 T cell receptor beta chains from the same sample are listed, as sequenced in a study of blood T cell repertoires in COVID-19. Generated by immunoSEQ multiplex PCR, the TCRdb table keeps only in-frame clones and is missing some. The table includes 430,000 or so clones, 88% detected once. Sequenced sample: PBMCs or T cells enriched from blood (not recorded which). These receptors were obtained from a woman aged 40 to 50 who had recovered from COVID-19.

V gene TRBV6-2 or TRBV6-3 combines with J gene TRBJ2-1, with 8 positions matching TRBD2. The CDR3 sequence is 16 residues long. Trimming removed 4 bases from V and 5 bases from J; junction bases left unmatched: 10. The V gene's germline CDR1 is MNHEY and CDR2 SVGEGT. The CDR3 DNA reads as TGTGCCAGCAGTTCCTTCTCGGGACTAGAGGACAATGAGCAGTTCTTC. Its protein product is CASSSFSGLEDNEQFF.

This clone was recorded only once. This chain joins TRBV6-4 and TRBJ1-3; D is unclear. This CDR3 has 16 residues. Germline loops: CDR1 MRHNA, CDR2 SNTAGT. Trimming pared 0 bases from V and 0 bases from J, leaving 9 bases between. The CDR3 here is CASSDSRRLSGNTIYF. The CDR3, as DNA: TGTGCCAGCAGTGACTCGCGCAGGCTCTCTGGAAACACCATATATTTT.

The chain links TRBV7-9 to TRBJ1-1, with D hard to call. V gave up 3 bases and J gave up 4 bases, with 15 bases separating them. CDR1 is SEHNR, CDR2 FQNEAQ, per germline (reference sequence). The CDR3 extends over 15 amino acids. CDR3 coding DNA: TGTGCCAGCAGCTTTTCCCCTTCCCTCGGCACTGAAGCTTTCTTT. Residues: CASSFSPSLGTEAFF.

The chain is built from TRBV3-1 (or the pseudogene TRBV3-2) and TRBJ1-1, with TRBD1 as a possible D gene (5 bases). The CDR3 is made up of 15 amino acids. CDR1 and CDR2 (germline): LGHDT, YNNKEL (reference sequence). Trimming cost V 1 base and J 3 bases, with 12 bases left between them. The CDR3 here is CASSQVKDRHTEAFF. In DNA, the CDR3 is TGTGCCAGCAGCCAAGTAAAAGACAGACACACTGAAGCTTTCTTT.

The chain combines TRBV10-3 with TRBJ1-1; D gene ambiguous. There are 12 residues in the CDR3. The V end lost 8 bases, the J end lost 4 bases, and 11 bases lay between the germline ends. In germline, CDR1 is ENHRY, CDR2 SYGVKD. The CDR3 is CAISQSGTEAFF. The CDR3 DNA is TGTGCCATCTCACAAAGTGGCACTGAAGCTTTCTTT.

CDR3 protein: CASTREGEQFF. CDR3 bases: TGTGCCAGCACCCGGGAGGGTGAGCAGTTCTTC. The chain uses TRBV5-6 and TRBJ2-1; 8 bases fit TRBD2. The V gene's germline CDR1 is SGHDT and CDR2 YYEEEE. The junction had 2 bases not matched to a gene; V was cut back by 6 bases and J by 9 bases. The CDR3 extends over 11 amino acids.

The chain couples TRBV29-1 to TRBJ1-2; D ambiguous. The length of the CDR3 is 13 residues. Germline CDR1 reads SQVTM; CDR2 reads ANQGSEA. Trimming cost V 3 bases and J 2 bases, with 10 bases left between them. The chain's CDR3 is CSVESGNNYGYTF. Here the CDR3 DNA reads TGCAGCGTTGAGTCGGGGAACAACTATGGCTACACCTTC.

The V and J genes are TRBV14 and TRBJ2-1; 7 positions agree with TRBD2. Germline V gene sequence: CDR1 SGHDN, CDR2 FVKESK. This CDR3 contains 15 residues. The ends lost 4 bases at V and 7 bases at J; junction bases unmatched: 10. The DNA of the CDR3 is TGTGCCAGCAGCCCTGGGGGGGTCCTAGGAAATGAGCAGTTCTTC. Protein product: CASSPGGVLGNEQFF. The entire variable domain, with the rest obtained from reference TRBV14 and TRBJ2-1, is as follows: EAGVTQFPSHSVIEKGQTVTLRCDPISGHDNLYWYRRVMGKEIKFLLHFVKESKQDESGMPNNRFLAERTGGTYSTLKVQPAELEDSGVYFCASSPGGVLGNEQFFGPGTRLTVL.

The CDR3 region is CASSESAGTGSNQPQHF. Here the CDR3 DNA reads TGCGCCAGCAGTGAGTCCGCTGGCACAGGCAGCAATCAGCCCCAGCATTTT. The chain employs TRBV10-2 and TRBJ1-5, with D possibly being TRBD1 (5 bases). CDR1 and CDR2 (germline): WSHSY, SAAADI. The CDR3 is made up of 17 amino acids. Between the trimmed V and J ends, which lost 0 bases and 1 base, there was a span of 13 bases.

Written as DNA, the CDR3 is TGTGCCAGCAGCCAAGAGCCAGCGGGAGTTGGGTCAGAGACCCAGTACTTC. It specifies CASSQEPAGVGSETQYF. V gene TRBV4-2 combines with J gene TRBJ2-5; 8 nucleotides align to TRBD2. J gave up 4 bases and V 0 bases, and 10 bases lay outside the gene matches. Germline CDR1 LGHNA, CDR2 YNFKEQ. The CDR3 is 17 residues long.

The V call is TRBV3-1 (or the pseudogene TRBV3-2), the J call TRBJ2-7; D is ambiguous. The V gene's germline CDR1 is LGHDT and CDR2 YNNKEL (reference sequence). V was cut by 3 bases and J by 4 bases, with 4 bases left in between. The CDR3 length is 11 residues. CDR3 in DNA: TGTGCCAGCAGCCATAATTACGAGCAGTACTTC. It is translated as CASSHNYEQYF.

This clone was picked up a small number of times. This sequence joins TRBV6-2 or TRBV6-3 and TRBJ1-1; D is undetermined. The germline CDR1 and CDR2 sequences are MNHEY and SVGEGT. Trimming left V 6 bases short and J 3 bases short, with 11 bases between. CDR3 size: 13 residues. The CDR3 sequence is CASSTFRDTEAFF. The CDR3 DNA follows: TGTGCCAGCAGCACCTTCCGGGACACTGAAGCTTTCTTT.

The chain joins TRBV24-1 to TRBJ2-7; possible D gene TRBD1, 6 bases. The CDR3 extends over 14 amino acids. V lost 4 bases to trimming and J lost 1 base, with 10 bases between them. CDR1 is KGHDR and CDR2 is SFDVKD in the germline V gene. In DNA, the CDR3 is TGTGCCACCAGTGACTCCGGACAGTCCTACGAGCAGTACTTC. It encodes CATSDSGQSYEQYF.